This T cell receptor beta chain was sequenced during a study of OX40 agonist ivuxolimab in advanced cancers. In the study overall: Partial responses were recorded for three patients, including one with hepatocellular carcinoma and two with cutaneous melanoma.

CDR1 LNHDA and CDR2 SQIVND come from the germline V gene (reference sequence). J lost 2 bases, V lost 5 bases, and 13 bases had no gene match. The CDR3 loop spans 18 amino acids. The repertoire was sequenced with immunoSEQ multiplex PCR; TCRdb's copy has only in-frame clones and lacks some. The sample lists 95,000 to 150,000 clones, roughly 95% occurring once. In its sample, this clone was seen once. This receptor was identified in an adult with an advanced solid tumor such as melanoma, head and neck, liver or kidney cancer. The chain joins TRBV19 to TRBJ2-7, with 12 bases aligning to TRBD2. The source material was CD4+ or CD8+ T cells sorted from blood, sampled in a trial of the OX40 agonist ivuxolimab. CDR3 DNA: TGTGCCAGTAGTCGTCCTGGCCTGCTAGCGGGAGGGCCCTACGAGCAGTACTTC. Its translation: CASSRPGLLAGGPYEQYF.